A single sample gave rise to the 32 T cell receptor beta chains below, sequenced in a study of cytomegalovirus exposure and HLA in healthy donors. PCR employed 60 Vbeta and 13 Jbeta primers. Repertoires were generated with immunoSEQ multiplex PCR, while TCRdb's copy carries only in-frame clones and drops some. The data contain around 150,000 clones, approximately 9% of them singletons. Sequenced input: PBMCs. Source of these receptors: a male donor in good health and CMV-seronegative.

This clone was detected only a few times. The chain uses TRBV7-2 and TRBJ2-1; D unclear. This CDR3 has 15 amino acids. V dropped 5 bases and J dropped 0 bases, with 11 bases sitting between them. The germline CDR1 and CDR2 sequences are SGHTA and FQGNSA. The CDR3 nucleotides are TGTGCCAGCAGCCCCCGGTTTAGCTCCTACAATGAGCAGTTCTTC. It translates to CASSPRFSSYNEQFF.

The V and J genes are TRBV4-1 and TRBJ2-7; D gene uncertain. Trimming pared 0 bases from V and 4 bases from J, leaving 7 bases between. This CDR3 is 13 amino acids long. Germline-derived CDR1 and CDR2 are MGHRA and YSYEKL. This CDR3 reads CASSQDPQYEQYF. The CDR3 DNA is TGCGCCAGCAGCCAAGATCCACAGTACGAGCAGTACTTC.

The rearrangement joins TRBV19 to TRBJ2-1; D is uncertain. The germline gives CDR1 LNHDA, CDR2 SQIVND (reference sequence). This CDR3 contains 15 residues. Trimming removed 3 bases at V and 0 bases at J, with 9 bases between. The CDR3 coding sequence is TGTGCCAGTAGTATCGGTCCAAGCTCCTACAATGAGCAGTTCTTC. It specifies CASSIGPSSYNEQFF.

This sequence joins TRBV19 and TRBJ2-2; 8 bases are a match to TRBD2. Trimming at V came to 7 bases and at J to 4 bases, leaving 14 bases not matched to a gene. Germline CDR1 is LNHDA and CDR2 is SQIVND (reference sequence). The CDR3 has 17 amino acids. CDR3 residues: CASTQSGAGAGTGELFF. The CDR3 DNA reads TGTGCCAGTACTCAATCGGGAGCGGGAGCGGGCACCGGGGAGCTGTTTTTT.

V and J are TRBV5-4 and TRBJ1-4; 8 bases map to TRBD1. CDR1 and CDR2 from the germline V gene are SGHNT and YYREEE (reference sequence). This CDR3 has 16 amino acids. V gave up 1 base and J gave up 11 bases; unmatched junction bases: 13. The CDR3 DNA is TGTGCCAGCAGCTTGTGGTTAGCAGGGGGCCTTTCGAAACTGTTTTTT. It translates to CASSLWLAGGLSKLFF. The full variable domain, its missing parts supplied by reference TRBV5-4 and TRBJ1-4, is ETGVTQSPTHLIKTRGQQVTLRCSSQSGHNTVSWYQQALGQGPQFIFQYYREEENGRGNFPPRFSGLQFPNYSSELNVNALELDDSALYLCASSLWLAGGLSKLFFGSGTQLSVL.

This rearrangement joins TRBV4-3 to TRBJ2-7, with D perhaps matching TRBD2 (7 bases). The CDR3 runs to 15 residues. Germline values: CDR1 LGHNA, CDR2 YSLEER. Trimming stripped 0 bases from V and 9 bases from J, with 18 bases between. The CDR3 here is CASSQEKGGVARQYF. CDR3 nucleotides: TGCGCCAGCAGCCAAGAGAAGGGGGGGGTGGCAAGGCAGTACTTC.

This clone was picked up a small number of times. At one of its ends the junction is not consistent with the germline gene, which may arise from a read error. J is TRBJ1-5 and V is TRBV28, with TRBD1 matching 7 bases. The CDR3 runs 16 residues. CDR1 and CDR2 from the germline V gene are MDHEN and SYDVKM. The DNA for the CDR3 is TGTGCCAGCACCTCAATGGTGAGGGGGCTGATTCAGCCCCAGAATTTT. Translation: CASTSMVRGLIQPQNF.

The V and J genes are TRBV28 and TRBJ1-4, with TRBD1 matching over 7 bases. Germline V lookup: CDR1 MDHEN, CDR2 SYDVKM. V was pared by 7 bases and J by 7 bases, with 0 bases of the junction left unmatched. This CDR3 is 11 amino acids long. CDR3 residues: CASNRGEKLFF. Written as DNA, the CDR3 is TGTGCCAGCAACAGGGGTGAAAAACTGTTTTTT.

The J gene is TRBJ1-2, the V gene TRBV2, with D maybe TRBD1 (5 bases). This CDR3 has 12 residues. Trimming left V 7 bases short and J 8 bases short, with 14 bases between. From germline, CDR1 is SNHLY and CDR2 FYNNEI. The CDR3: CASTQGSGGYTF. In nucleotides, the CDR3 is TGTGCCAGCACTCAGGGTTCTGGCGGCTACACCTTC.

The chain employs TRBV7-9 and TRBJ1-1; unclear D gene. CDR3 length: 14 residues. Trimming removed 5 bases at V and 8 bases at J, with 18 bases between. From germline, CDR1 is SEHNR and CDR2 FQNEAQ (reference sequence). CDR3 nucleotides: TGTGCCAGCAGCCTGCCCGCCGGTTTTTCCGAAGCTTTCTTT. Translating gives CASSLPAGFSEAFF.

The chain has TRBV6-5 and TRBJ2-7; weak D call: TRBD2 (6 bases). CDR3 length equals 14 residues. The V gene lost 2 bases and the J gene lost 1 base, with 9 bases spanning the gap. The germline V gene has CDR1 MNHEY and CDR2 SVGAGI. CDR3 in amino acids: CASSYRGGSYEQYF. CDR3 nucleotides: TGTGCCAGCAGTTACCGGGGAGGATCCTACGAGCAGTACTTC.

The CDR3 protein is CASSLPRQGYGYTF. CDR3 DNA: TGTGCCAGCAGTCTACCGCGACAGGGCTATGGCTACACCTTC. V and J are TRBV28 and TRBJ1-2; TRBD1 matches 7 bases. Germline V gives CDR1 MDHEN, CDR2 SYDVKM. CDR3 length: 14 amino acids. V was clipped by 5 bases and J by 4 bases; unmatched bases: 7.

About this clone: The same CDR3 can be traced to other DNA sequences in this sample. The CDR3: CASSLAGAGRGSPLHF. In DNA, the CDR3 is TGCGCCAGCAGCTTGGCCGGGGCAGGACGGGGGTCACCCCTCCACTTT. This chain joins TRBV5-1 and TRBJ1-6; possible D gene TRBD1, 5 bases. Trimming took off 0 bases at V and 10 bases at J, with 17 bases between the two ends. CDR3 length equals 16 residues. Germline V CDR1 and CDR2: SGHRS, YFSETQ.

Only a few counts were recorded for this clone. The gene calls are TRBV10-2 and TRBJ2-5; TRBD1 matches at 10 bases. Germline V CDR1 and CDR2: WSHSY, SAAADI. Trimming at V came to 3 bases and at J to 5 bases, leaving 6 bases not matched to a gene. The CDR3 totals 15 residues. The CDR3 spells CASSDDRGQGETQYF. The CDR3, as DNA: TGCGCCAGCAGTGATGACAGGGGGCAGGGGGAGACCCAGTACTTC.

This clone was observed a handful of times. The CDR3, as DNA: TGTGCCACCGTACAGGGCTTTGGCTCCCCGGGTGCTTTCTTT. Translated, it gives CATVQGFGSPGAFF. V usage is TRBV2 and J usage is TRBJ1-1; D is possibly TRBD1 (6 bases). V was pared by 10 bases and J by 11 bases, with 26 bases between. The CDR3 runs to 14 residues. Germline CDR1 and CDR2: SNHLY and FYNNEI.

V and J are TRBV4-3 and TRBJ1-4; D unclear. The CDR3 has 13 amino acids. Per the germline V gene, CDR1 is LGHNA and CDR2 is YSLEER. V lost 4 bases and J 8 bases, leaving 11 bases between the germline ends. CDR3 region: CASSPRQSEKLFF. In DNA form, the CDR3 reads TGCGCCAGCAGCCCTAGGCAAAGCGAAAAACTGTTTTTT.

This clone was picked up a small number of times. The CDR3 spells CASSEDKNTEAFF. The CDR3, as DNA: TGTGCCAGTAGCGAGGACAAGAACACTGAAGCTTTCTTT. The chain carries TRBV4-2 and TRBJ1-1; TRBD1 might be the D (5 bases). Trimming pared 9 bases from V and 1 base from J, leaving 12 bases between. CDR3 size: 13 residues. Germline values: CDR1 LGHNA, CDR2 YNFKEQ.

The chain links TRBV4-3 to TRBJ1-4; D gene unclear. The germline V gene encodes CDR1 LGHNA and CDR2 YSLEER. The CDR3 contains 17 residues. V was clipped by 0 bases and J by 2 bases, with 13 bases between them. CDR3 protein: CASSQDPPRGTNEKLFF. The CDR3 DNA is TGCGCCAGCAGCCAAGACCCGCCCCGGGGTACTAATGAAAAACTGTTTTTT.

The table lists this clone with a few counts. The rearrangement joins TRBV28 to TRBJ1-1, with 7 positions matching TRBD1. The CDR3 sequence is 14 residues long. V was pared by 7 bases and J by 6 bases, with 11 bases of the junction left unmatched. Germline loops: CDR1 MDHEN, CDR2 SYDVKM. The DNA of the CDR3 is TGTGCCAGCACCAGTCCCAGGGGGTACGCTGAAGCTTTCTTT. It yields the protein CASTSPRGYAEAFF.

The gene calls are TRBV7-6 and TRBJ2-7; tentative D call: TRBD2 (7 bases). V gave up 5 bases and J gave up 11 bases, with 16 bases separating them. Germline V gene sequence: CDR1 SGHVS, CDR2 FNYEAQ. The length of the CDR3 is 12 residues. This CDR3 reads CASSLGGGMEYF. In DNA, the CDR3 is TGTGCCAGCAGCCTAGGGGGGGGCATGGAGTACTTC.

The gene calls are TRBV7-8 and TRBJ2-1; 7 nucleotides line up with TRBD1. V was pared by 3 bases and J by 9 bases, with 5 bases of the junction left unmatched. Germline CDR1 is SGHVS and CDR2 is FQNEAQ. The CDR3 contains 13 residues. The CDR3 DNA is TGTGCCAGCAGCTTTATACAGGGGAGTGAGCAGTTCTTC. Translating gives CASSFIQGSEQFF.

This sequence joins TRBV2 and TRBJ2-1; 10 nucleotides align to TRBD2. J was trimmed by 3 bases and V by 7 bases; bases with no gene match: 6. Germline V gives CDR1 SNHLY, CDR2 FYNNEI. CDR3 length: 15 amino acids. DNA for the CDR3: TGTGCCAGCAACCCGGGACTAGCGCACTACAATGAGCAGTTCTTC. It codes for CASNPGLAHYNEQFF.

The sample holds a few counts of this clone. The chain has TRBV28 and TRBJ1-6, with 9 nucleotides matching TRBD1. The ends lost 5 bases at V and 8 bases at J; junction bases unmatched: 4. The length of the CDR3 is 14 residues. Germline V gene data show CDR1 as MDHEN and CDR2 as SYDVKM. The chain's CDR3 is CASSLRQGDSPLHF. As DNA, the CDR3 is TGTGCCAGCAGTCTTAGACAGGGGGATTCACCCCTCCACTTT.

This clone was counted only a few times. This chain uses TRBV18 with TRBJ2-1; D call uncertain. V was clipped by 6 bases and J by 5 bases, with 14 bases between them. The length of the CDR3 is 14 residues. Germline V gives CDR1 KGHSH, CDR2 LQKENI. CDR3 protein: CASSPSGWDNEQFF. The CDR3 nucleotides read TGTGCCAGCTCCCCCTCCGGGTGGGACAATGAGCAGTTCTTC.

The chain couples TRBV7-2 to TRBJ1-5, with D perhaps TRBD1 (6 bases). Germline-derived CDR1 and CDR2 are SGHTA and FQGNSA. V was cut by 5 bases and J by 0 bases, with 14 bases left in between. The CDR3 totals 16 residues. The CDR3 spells CASSPGTPYSNQPQHF. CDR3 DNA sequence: TGTGCCAGCAGCCCTGGGACACCTTATAGCAATCAGCCCCAGCATTTT.

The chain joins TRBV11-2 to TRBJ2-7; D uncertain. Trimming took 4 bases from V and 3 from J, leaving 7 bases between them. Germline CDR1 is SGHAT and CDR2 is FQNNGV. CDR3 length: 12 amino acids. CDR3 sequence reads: CASSSNLYEQYF. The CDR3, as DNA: TGTGCCAGCAGCTCTAATCTCTACGAGCAGTACTTC.

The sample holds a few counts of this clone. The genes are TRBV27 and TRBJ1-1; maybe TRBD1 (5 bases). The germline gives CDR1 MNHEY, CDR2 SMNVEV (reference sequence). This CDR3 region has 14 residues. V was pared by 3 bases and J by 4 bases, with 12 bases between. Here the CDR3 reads CASSFAGKGTEAFF. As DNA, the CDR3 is TGTGCCAGCAGTTTCGCAGGGAAGGGCACTGAAGCTTTCTTT.

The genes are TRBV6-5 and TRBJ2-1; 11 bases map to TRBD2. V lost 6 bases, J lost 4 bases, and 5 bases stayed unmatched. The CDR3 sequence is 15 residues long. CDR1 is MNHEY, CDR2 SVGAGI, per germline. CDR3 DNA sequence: TGTGCCAGCAGATTAGCGGGGGGGATTTACAATGAGCAGTTCTTC. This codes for CASRLAGGIYNEQFF.

The CDR3 here is CASSLSQGAGEKLFF. CDR3 sequence (DNA): TGTGCCAGCAGCTTGAGTCAGGGGGCGGGCGAAAAACTGTTTTTT. This chain connects TRBV5-6 to TRBJ1-4; 8 bases agree with TRBD1. The CDR3 loop spans 15 amino acids. V dropped 1 base and J dropped 8; count of bases not matched to a gene: 7. Germline CDR1 SGHDT, CDR2 YYEEEE.

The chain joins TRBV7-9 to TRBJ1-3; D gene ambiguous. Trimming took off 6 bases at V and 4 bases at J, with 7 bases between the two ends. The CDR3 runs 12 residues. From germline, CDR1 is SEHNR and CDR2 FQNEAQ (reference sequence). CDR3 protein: CASRNQGNTIYF. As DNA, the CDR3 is TGTGCCAGCAGGAATCAGGGAAACACCATATATTTT.

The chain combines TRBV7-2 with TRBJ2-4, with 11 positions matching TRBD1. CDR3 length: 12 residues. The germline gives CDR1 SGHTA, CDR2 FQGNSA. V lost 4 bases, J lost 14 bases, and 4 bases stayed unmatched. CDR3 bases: TGTGCCAGCAGCTCGGACAGGGGGCGAAAGTACTTC. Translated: CASSSDRGRKYF.

The CDR3 reads CASSLGRGNTEAFF. CDR3 bases: TGTGCCAGCAGCTTAGGCAGGGGGAACACTGAAGCTTTCTTT. The genes are TRBV7-3 and TRBJ1-1; TRBD1 is a possible D gene (6 bases). Trimming pared 2 bases from V and 1 base from J, leaving 8 bases between. This CDR3 comprises 14 residues. CDR1 and CDR2 from the germline V gene are SGHTA and FQGTGA.